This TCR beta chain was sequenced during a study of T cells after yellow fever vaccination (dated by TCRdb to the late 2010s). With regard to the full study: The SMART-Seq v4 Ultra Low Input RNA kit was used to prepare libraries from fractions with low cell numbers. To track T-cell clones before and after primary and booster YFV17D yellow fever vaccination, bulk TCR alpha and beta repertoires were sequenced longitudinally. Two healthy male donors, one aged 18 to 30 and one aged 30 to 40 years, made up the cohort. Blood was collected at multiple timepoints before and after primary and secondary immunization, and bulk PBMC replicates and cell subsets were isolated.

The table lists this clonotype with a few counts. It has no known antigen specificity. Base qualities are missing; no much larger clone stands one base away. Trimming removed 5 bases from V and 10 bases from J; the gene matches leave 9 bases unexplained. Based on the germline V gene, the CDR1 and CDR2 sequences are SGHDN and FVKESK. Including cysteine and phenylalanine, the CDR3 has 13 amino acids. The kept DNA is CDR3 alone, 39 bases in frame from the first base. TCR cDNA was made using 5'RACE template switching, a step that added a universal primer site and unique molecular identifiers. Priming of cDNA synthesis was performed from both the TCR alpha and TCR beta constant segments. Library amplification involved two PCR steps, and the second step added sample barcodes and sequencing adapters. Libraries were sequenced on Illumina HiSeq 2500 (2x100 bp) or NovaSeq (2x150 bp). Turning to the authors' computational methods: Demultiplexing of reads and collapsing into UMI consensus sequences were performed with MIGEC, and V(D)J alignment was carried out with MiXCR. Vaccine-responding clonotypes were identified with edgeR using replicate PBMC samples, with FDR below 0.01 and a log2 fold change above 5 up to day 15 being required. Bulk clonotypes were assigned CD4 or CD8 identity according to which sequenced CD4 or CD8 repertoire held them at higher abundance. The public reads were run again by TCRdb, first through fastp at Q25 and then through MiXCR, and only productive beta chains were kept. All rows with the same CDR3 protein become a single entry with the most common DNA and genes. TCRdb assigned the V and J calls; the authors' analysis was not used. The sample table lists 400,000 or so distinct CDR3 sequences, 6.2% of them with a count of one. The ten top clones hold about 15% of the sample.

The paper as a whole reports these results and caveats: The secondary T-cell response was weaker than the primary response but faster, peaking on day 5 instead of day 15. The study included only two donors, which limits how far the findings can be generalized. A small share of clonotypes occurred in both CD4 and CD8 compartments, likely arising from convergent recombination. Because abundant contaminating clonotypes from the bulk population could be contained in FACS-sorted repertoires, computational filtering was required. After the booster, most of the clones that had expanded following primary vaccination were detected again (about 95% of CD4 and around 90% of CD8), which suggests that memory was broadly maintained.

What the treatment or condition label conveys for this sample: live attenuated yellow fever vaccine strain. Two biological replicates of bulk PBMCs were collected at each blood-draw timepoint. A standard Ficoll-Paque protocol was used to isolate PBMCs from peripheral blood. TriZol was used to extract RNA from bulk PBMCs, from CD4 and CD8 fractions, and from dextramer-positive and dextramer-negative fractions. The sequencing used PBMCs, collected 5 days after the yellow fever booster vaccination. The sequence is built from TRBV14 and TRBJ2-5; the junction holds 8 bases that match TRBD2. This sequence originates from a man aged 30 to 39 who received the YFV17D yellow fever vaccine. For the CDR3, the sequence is CASSSSLAGGQYF. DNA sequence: TGTGCCAGCAGCTCCTCCCTCGCGGGAGGCCAGTACTTC.